The rows below give T cell receptor beta chains drawn from one sample of a study of blood T cell repertoires in COVID-19. Assay used: immunoSEQ multiplex PCR; TCRdb lists only in-frame clones, some missing. Of roughly 55,000 clones in the sample, less than 85% are singletons; the top ten hold less than 10%. The sample comprised peripheral blood. The receptors come from a human donor in a cohort sampled during active COVID-19. CDR3s include the opening cysteine and the closing phenylalanine or tryptophan. A D gene is named only where the DNA matches it firmly. Expanded clones get a size class; other rows say once, few or many, or leave the size out.

j_call v_call clone_size cdr3_length d_call cdr3_aa cdr3_nt
TRBJ2-3 TRBV4-2 . 17 TRBD2 CASSQARLAGGTDTQYF TGTGCCAGCAGCCAAGCCCGACTAGCGGGGGGCACAGATACGCAGTATTTT
TRBJ2-7 TRBV4-3 . 15 . CASSPSILSSYEQYF TGCGCCAGCAGCCCGTCAATTTTGAGCTCCTACGAGCAGTACTTC
TRBJ2-4 TRBV3-1/TRBV3-2 few 15 . CASSQVQAGKNIQYF TGTGCCAGCAGCCAAGTCCAGGCAGGCAAAAACATTCAGTACTTC
TRBJ2-1 TRBV18 few 15 TRBD1 CASSRAGQGMNEQFF TGTGCCAGCTCACGGGCCGGACAGGGGATGAATGAGCAGTTCTTC
TRBJ2-5 TRBV24-1 . 14 TRBD1 CATSDPGTAKTQYF TGTGCCACCAGTGACCCGGGGACAGCAAAGACCCAGTACTTC
TRBJ1-3 TRBV7-8 . 14 . CASSFSLEVNTIYF TGTGCCAGCAGCTTTAGCTTGGAAGTCAACACCATATATTTT
TRBJ2-1 TRBV11-2 once 16 TRBD2 CASSPQLAGGYNEQFF TGTGCCAGCAGCCCCCAGCTAGCGGGAGGCTACAATGAGCAGTTCTTC
TRBJ1-1 TRBV14 . 16 TRBD1 CASSLSLGQAGTEAFF TGTGCCAGCAGCCTTTCCTTGGGACAGGCGGGGACTGAAGCTTTCTTT
TRBJ1-1 TRBV4-2 once 14 . CASSSQVLNTEAFF TGTGCCAGCAGCTCACAGGTTCTGAACACTGAAGCTTTCTTT
TRBJ1-1 TRBV5-1 . 13 . CASSLGRNTEAFF TGCGCCAGCAGCTTGGGGAGAAACACTGAAGCTTTCTTT
TRBJ2-2 TRBV6-1 few 13 . CASSEVYNGELFF TGTGCCAGCAGTGAAGTTTACAACGGGGAGCTGTTTTTT
TRBJ2-3 TRBV6-4 . 18 TRBD2 CASSDYFKTSGRTDTQYF TGTGCCAGCAGTGACTACTTTAAGACTAGCGGGAGAACAGATACGCAGTATTTT
TRBJ1-2 TRBV28 . 12 TRBD1 CASLTGVEGYTF TGTGCCAGCCTGACAGGGGTTGAGGGCTACACCTTC
TRBJ2-1 TRBV6-5 . 16 TRBD2 CASSYEGGRSYNEQFF TGTGCCAGCAGTTACGAAGGCGGGAGGTCCTACAATGAGCAGTTCTTC
TRBJ1-4 TRBV27 few 15 TRBD1 CASPKRDSCNEKLFF TGTGCCAGCCCCAAGAGGGACAGTTGCAATGAAAAACTGTTTTTT
TRBJ1-2 TRBV6-6 few 14 . CASSYSSRGDGYTF TGTGCCAGCAGTTACTCGAGCAGGGGAGATGGCTACACCTTC
TRBJ1-1 TRBV6-4 medium-sized 13 . CASSDSSNTEAFF TGTGCCAGCAGTGACTCGAGTAACACTGAAGCTTTCTTT
TRBJ2-7 TRBV3-1/TRBV3-2 . 21 . CASSQERLRSTGWNQLYEQYF TGTGCCAGCAGCCAAGAACGACTACGCTCCACGGGATGGAACCAACTCTACGAGCAGTACTTC
TRBJ2-7 TRBV29-1 few 13 TRBD2 CSVLLADPYEQYF TGCAGCGTACTTCTAGCGGATCCCTACGAGCAGTACTTC
TRBJ2-2 TRBV21-1 . 14 . CASVPEPNTGELFF TGTGCCAGCGTTCCTGAGCCGAACACCGGGGAGCTGTTTTTT
TRBJ1-1 TRBV29-1 . 14 TRBD1 CSVTGQGLNTEAFF TGCAGCGTTACGGGACAGGGCCTGAACACTGAAGCTTTCTTT
TRBJ1-1 TRBV27 . 16 TRBD1 CASSLRGGQGMYEAFF TGTGCCAGCAGTTTAAGGGGGGGACAGGGAATGTATGAAGCTTTCTTT
TRBJ2-2 TRBV4-1 . 16 . CASSQEGASNTGELFF TGCGCCAGCAGCCAAGAAGGGGCATCGAACACCGGGGAGCTGTTTTTT
TRBJ2-1 TRBV18 . 13 . CASSPRLLAIQFF TGTGCCAGCTCACCGAGACTCCTCGCCATTCAGTTCTTC
TRBJ1-2 TRBV11-2 once 16 . CASSIIPEGGKYGYTF TGTGCCAGCAGCATTATCCCTGAGGGGGGGAAATATGGCTACACCTTC
TRBJ2-7 TRBV6-5 . 15 TRBD1 CASSYSGTGLTEQYF TGTGCCAGCAGTTACTCGGGGACAGGGCTTACCGAGCAGTACTTC
TRBJ2-1 TRBV3-1/TRBV3-2 few 15 TRBD2 CASSQGLAGGLAQFF TGTGCCAGCAGCCAAGGTCTAGCGGGAGGTTTAGCCCAGTTCTTC
TRBJ2-2 TRBV7-2 . 14 . CASSSGLGTGELFF TGTGCCAGCAGCTCGGGACTTGGGACGGGGGAGCTGTTTTTT
TRBJ2-2 TRBV24-1 . 16 . CATSDLFRGDAGELFF TGTGCCACCAGTGATTTGTTCAGGGGTGATGCCGGGGAGCTGTTTTTT
TRBJ2-7 TRBV27 . 17 TRBD2 CASSLWGSASGRYEQYF TGTGCCAGCAGTTTATGGGGTTCGGCTAGCGGTCGCTACGAGCAGTACTTC
TRBJ1-3 TRBV28 . 14 TRBD1 CASTDRASGNTIYF TGTGCCAGCACTGACAGGGCATCTGGAAACACCATATATTTT